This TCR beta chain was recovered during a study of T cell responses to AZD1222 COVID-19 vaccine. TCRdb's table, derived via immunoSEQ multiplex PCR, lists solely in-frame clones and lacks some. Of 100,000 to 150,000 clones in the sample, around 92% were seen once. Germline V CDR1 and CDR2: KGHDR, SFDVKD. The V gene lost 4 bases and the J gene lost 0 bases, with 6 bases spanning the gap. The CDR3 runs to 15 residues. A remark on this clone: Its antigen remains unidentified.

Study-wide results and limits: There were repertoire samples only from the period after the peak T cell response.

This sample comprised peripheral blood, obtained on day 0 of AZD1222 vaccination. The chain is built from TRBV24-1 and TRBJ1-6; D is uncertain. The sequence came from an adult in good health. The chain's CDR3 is CATSDGSSYNSPLHF. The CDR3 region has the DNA TGTGCCACCAGTGACGGGAGCTCCTATAATTCACCCCTCCACTTT.